This T cell receptor beta chain was observed in a study of shared clonotypes between healthy human individuals. Sorted-subset replicate PCR reactions were performed with 200 ng DNA, corresponding to some 32,000 T cell genomes. Assay used: immunoSEQ multiplex PCR; TCRdb lists only in-frame clones, some missing. The sample includes around 600,000 clones, roughly 95% of them seen just once. It was CD45RO-negative cells, positively selected for CCR7, that made up naive CD8 cells, with terminally differentiated effector memory CD45RA+ cells excluded. Study results and limitations: Memory subsets had estimated richness that was generally smaller than that of naive subsets.

Comment on this clone: Its antigen is undetermined.

Trimming stripped 6 bases from V and 8 bases from J, with 19 bases between. Germline V gives CDR1 MDHEN, CDR2 SYDVKM. The CDR3 is 14 residues long. Sequenced: naive CD8+ T cells sorted from blood. J is TRBJ1-2 and V is TRBV28, with no clear D. This sequence originates from a woman aged 25-40 years in good health. The DNA for the CDR3 is TGTGCCAGCAGCCCTCCCGGGAGGGTAGGAGGCTACACCTTC. This translates into CASSPPGRVGGYTF.